The T cell receptor (beta chain) under discussion was sequenced for a study of blood T cell repertoires in COVID-19. Overall study: Sites across the United States, Italy and Spain contributed samples from acute and convalescent COVID-19. PBMCs, B-cell-depleted T cells, or T cells provided the cDNA or gDNA that made up the material.

This clone was seen once. Per the study methods: Amplification from reference gene primers served as the basis for estimated nucleated cell counts. Using immunoSEQ multiplex PCR, the repertoire was profiled, and TCRdb retains in-frame clones only, with some absent. Clone size and the V and J calls come from that table; the DNA yielded D and trimming. The sample lists about 260,000 clones; about 86% were seen once. Germline V CDR1 and CDR2: LGHNT, FRNRAP. V was cut by 0 bases and J by 13 bases, with 10 bases left in between. This CDR3 is 12 amino acids long. The TCR sequence derives from a man between 18 and 29 years old with active or convalescent COVID-19. This sequence joins TRBV12-5 and TRBJ2-1, with a possible D match to TRBD1 (5 bases). Sequenced input: peripheral blood. The chain's CDR3 is CASGLVLREQFF. The CDR3 DNA reads TGTGCTAGTGGTTTGGTACTCAGGGAACAGTTCTTC.